Sequencing of this T cell receptor beta chain was carried out in a study of blood T cell repertoires in COVID-19. In the study's own analysis: Researchers report that nucleated cell counts were estimated from reference gene primer amplification. Repertoires were generated with immunoSEQ multiplex PCR, while TCRdb's copy carries only in-frame clones and drops some. V and J calls and clone size follow that table, whereas D and trimming were derived from the DNA. In the table there are a few hundred thousand clones, 87% of which are singletons. Trimming pared 3 bases from V and 7 bases from J, leaving 9 bases between. Germline V CDR1 and CDR2: MNHEY, SVGAGI. The CDR3 is made up of 12 amino acids.

The sequencing sample was made of PBMCs or T cells enriched from blood (not recorded which). The TCR was taken from a young woman who had recovered from COVID-19. The chain joins TRBV6-5 to TRBJ1-1, with D hard to call. CDR3 in amino acids: CASSYSTIEAFF. CDR3 DNA: TGTGCCAGCAGTTATAGCACAATTGAAGCTTTCTTT.